This T cell receptor (beta chain) came from a study of blood T cell repertoires in COVID-19. Study-wide context: Sites across the United States, Italy and Spain contributed samples from acute and convalescent COVID-19. T cells, B-cell-depleted T cells, or PBMCs provided the cDNA or gDNA that served as material.

One Seattle source followed patients from active infection through their disease course. Original handling: Amplification of reference gene primers was used by the study to estimate nucleated cell counts. The data were produced by immunoSEQ multiplex PCR, yet TCRdb's version contains in-frame clones alone and is incomplete. Clonal size and the V and J genes are those of that table, whereas D and trimming came from the DNA. The data show hundreds of thousands of clones, with 75% to 90% seen just once and just under 6.5% held by the top ten. Specimen: peripheral blood. The receptor was isolated from a woman aged 45-65 years with COVID-19, enrolled during active disease.

In nucleotides, the CDR3 is TGTGCCAGCAGCCAGACTAGCCCTAAAGGCTATGAGCAGTTCTTC. This translates into CASSQTSPKGYEQFF. This chain links TRBV27 with TRBJ2-1; 7 bases line up with TRBD2. Germline-derived CDR1 and CDR2 are MNHEY and SMNVEV (reference sequence). V lost 6 bases to trimming and J lost 8 bases; unmatched junction nucleotides: 13. The CDR3 length is 15 residues.